This TCR beta chain was retrieved from a study of OX40 agonist ivuxolimab in advanced cancers. Study-level information: About 40% of patients had received prior checkpoint inhibitor therapy.

The CDR3 has 17 amino acids. V shed 3 bases and J 6 bases; nucleotides not matched to a gene: 9. Looked up from germline, CDR1 is SEHNR and CDR2 is FQNEAQ (reference sequence). Study-level findings and limits: No antigen was identified for the clonally expanded peripheral T cells.

A history of autoimmune disease or systemic immunosuppression excluded patients. This clone occurred once. Its specificity is unknown. Repertoires were generated with immunoSEQ multiplex PCR, while TCRdb's copy carries only in-frame clones and drops some. This sample carries roughly 66,000 clones, around 80% of them seen once, and the ten largest clones take around 6.7%. The TCR was taken from an adult with an advanced solid tumor such as melanoma, head and neck, liver or kidney cancer. The chain couples TRBV7-9 to TRBJ2-1; 12 bases are shared with TRBD1. Sample: CD4+ or CD8+ T cells sorted from blood, taken in a trial of the OX40 agonist ivuxolimab. The CDR3 sequence: CASSFSPGQGAFNEQFF. DNA for the CDR3: TGTGCCAGCAGCTTCTCCCCGGGACAGGGGGCGTTCAATGAGCAGTTCTTC.